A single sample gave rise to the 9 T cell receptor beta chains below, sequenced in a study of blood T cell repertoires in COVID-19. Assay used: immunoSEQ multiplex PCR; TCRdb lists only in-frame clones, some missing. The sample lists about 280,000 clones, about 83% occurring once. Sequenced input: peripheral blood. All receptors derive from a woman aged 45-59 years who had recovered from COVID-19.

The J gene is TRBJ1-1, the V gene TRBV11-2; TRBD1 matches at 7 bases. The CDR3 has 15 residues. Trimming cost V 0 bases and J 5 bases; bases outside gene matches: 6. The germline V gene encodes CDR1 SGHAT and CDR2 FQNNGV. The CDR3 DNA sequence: TGTGCCAGCAGCTTAGACGGTACAGGGGTGACTGAAGCTTTCTTT. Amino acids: CASSLDGTGVTEAFF.

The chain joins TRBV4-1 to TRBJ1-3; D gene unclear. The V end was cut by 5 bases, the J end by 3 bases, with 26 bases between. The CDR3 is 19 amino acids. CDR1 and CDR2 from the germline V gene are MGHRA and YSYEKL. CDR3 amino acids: CASSETGFETQRGGNTIYF. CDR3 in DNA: TGCGCCAGCAGCGAAACCGGGTTCGAAACCCAGAGAGGTGGAAACACCATATATTTT.

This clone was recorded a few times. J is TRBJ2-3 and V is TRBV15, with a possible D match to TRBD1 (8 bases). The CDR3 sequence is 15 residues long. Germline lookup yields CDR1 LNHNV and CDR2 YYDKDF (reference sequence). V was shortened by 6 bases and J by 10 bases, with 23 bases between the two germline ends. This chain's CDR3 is CATSGGSGTGRAQYF. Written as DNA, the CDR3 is TGTGCCACCAGTGGAGGCAGCGGGACAGGACGGGCGCAGTATTTT.

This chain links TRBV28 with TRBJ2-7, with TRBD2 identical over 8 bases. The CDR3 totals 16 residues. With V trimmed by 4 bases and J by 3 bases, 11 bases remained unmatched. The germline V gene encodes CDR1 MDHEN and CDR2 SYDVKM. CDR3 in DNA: TGTGCCAGCAGTTCACTGGGTGGGACTAGACTCTACGAGCAGTACTTC. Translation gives CASSSLGGTRLYEQYF.

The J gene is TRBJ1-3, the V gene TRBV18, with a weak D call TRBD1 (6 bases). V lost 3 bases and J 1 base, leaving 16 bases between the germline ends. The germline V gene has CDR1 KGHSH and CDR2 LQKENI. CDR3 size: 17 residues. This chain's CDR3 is CASSPSRTDPSGNTIYF. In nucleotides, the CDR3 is TGTGCCAGCTCACCTTCCCGGACAGACCCGTCTGGAAACACCATATATTTT.

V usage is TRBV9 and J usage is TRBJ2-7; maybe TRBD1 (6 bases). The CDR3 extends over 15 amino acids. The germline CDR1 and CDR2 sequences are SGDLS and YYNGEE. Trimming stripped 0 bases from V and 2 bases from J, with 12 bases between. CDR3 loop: CASSVADRGPYEQYF. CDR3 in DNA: TGTGCCAGCAGCGTAGCGGACAGAGGGCCCTACGAGCAGTACTTC.

For the CDR3, the DNA is TGTGCCAGCAGTGTCCAGGAGGCCTCCTATAATTCACCCCTCCACTTT. The encoded protein is CASSVQEASYNSPLHF. The rearrangement joins TRBV6-1 to TRBJ1-6; D ambiguous. The V end lost 4 bases, the J end lost 0 bases, and 10 bases lay between the germline ends. The CDR3 sequence is 16 residues long. Germline CDR1 MNHNS, CDR2 SASEGT.

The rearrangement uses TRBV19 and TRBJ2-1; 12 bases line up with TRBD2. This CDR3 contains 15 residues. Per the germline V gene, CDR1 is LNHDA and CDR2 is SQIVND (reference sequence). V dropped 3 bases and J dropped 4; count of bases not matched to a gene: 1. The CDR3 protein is CASSITSGRYNEQFF. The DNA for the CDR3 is TGTGCCAGTAGTATTACTAGCGGGAGGTACAATGAGCAGTTCTTC.

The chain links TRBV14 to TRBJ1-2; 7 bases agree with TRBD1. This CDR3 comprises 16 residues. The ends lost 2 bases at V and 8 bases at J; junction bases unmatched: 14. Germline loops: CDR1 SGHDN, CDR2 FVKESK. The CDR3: CASSQRQGNFFGGYTF. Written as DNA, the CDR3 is TGTGCCAGCAGCCAACGACAGGGAAACTTTTTTGGGGGCTACACCTTC.